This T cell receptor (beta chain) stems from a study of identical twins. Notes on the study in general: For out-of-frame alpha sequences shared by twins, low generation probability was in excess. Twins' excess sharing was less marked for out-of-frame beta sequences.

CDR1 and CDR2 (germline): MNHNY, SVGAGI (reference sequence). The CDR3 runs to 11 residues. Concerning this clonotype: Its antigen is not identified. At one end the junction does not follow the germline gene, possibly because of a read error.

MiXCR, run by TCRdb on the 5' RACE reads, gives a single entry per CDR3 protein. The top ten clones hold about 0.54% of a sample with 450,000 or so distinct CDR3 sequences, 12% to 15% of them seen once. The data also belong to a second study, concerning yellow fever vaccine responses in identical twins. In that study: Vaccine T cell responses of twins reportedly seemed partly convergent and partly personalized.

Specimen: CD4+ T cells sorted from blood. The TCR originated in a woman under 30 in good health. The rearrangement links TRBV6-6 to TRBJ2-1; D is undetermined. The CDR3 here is CASSHSNEQFF. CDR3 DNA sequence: TGTGCCAGCAGTCACTCGAATGAGCAGTTCTTC.